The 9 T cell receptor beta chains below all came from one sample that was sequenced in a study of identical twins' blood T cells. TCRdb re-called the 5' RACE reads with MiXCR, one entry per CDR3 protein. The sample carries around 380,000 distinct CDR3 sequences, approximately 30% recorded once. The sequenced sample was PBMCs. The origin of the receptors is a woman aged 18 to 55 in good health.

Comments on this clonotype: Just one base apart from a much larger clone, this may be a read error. CDR3 protein: CSARDFAGSTDMQYF. CDR3 coding DNA: TGCAGTGCTAGAGATTTCGCAGGGAGCACAGATATGCAGTATTTT. The rearrangement uses TRBV20-1 and TRBJ2-3; the D call may be TRBD1 or TRBD2 (5 bases each). CDR3 size: 15 residues. The germline V gene has CDR1 DFQATT and CDR2 SNEGSKA (reference sequence).

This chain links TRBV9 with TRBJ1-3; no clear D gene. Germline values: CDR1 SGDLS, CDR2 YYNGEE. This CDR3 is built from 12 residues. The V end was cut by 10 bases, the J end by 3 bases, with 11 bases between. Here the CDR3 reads CASEGVGNTIYF. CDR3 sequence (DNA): TGTGCCTCCGAAGGTGTTGGAAACACCATATATTTT.

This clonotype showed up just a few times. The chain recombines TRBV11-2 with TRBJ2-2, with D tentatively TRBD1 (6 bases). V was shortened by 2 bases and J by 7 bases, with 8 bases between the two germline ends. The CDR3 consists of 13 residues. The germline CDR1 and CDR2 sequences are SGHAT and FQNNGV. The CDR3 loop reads CASSLYRVGELFF. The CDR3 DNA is TGTGCCAGCAGCTTATACAGGGTCGGGGAGCTGTTTTTT.

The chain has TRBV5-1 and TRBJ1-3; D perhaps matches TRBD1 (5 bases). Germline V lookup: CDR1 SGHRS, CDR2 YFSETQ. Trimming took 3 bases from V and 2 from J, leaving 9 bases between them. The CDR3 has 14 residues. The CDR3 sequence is CASSWGSPGNTIYF. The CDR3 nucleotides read TGCGCCAGCAGCTGGGGGAGTCCTGGAAACACCATATATTTT. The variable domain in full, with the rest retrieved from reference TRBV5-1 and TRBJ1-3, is KAGVTQTPRYLIKTRGQQVTLSCSPISGHRSVSWYQQTPGQGLQFLFEYFSETQRNKGNFPGRFSGRQFSNSRSEMNVSTLELGDSALYLCASSWGSPGNTIYFGEGSWLTVV.

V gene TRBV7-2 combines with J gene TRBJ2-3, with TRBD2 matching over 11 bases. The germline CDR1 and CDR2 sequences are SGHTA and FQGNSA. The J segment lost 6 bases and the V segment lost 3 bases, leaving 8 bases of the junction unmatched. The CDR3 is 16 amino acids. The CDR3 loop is CASSFLAGGSSDTQYF. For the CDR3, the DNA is TGTGCCAGCAGCTTCCTAGCGGGAGGTTCGAGCGATACGCAGTATTTT.

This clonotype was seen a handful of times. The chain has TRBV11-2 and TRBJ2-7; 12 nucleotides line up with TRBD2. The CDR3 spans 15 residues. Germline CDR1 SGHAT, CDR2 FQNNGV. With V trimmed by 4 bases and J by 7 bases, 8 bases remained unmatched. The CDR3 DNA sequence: TGTGCCAGCAGCTCTTTGACTAGCGGGAGATATGAGCAGTACTTC. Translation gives CASSSLTSGRYEQYF.

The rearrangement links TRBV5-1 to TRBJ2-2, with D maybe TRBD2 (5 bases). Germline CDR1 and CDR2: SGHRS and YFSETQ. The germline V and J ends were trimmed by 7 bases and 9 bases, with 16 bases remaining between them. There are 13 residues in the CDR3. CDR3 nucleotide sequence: TGCGCCAGCCGACCAGTCGGAGGAAGGGAGCTGTTTTTT. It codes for CASRPVGGRELFF.

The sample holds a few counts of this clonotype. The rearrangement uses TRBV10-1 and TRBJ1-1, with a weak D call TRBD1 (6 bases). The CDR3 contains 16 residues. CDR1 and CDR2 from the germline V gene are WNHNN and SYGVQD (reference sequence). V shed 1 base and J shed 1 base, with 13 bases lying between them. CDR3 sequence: CASSEYRAPRNTEAFF. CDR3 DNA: TGCGCCAGCAGTGAGTACAGGGCTCCGCGGAACACTGAAGCTTTCTTT.

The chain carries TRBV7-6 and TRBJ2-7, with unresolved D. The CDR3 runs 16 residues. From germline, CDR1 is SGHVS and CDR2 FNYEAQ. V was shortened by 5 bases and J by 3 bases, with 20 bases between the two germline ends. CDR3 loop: CASSRLGNNQYYEQYF. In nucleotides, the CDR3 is TGTGCCAGCAGCCGATTGGGAAATAACCAATACTACGAGCAGTACTTC.